This TCR beta chain emerged from a study of tumour-infiltrating T cells in Burkitt lymphoma. Study context: Overall and progression-free survival were predicted by productive clonality.

CDR1 and CDR2 from the germline V gene are SQVTM and ANQGSEA. This CDR3 spans 13 amino acids. V trimming: 6 bases; J trimming: 3 bases; junction bases outside the gene matches: 4. Assay: immunoSEQ multiplex PCR; the TCRdb copy retains only in-frame clones and omits some. The repertoire holds roughly 5,100 clones, with less than 20% as singletons. The source is a human donor with diffuse large B-cell lymphoma. V is TRBV29-1 and J is TRBJ2-7; TRBD2 matches at 11 bases. The sample taken for sequencing was tumor tissue. The CDR3 nucleotides are TGCAGCGTAGAGACTAGCGGGATCTACGAGCAGTACTTC. Protein sequence: CSVETSGIYEQYF.